This TCR beta chain was recorded in a study of cytomegalovirus exposure and HLA in healthy donors. General observations from the study: Cytomegalovirus-associated TCR beta chains were listed, numbering 164.

Germline CDR1 reads LGHNA; CDR2 reads YNFKEQ. J was trimmed by 6 bases and V by 0 bases; bases with no gene match: 9. This CDR3 has 17 residues. Clones were read by immunoSEQ multiplex PCR, and TCRdb kept only the in-frame ones, dropping some. Seen here are some 100,000 clones, about 87% observed once, and the top ten hold more than 1.5%. Concerning this clone itself: Its target is not known.

The sequenced sample was PBMCs. The receptor was derived from a man aged 18 to 29 in good health and CMV-seronegative. The chain recombines TRBV4-2 with TRBJ1-5, with 9 bases identical to TRBD1. This chain's CDR3 is CASSQENTGTGFQPQHF. The CDR3 coding sequence is TGTGCCAGCAGCCAAGAAAACACCGGGACAGGGTTTCAGCCCCAGCATTTT.